The clone carrying this T cell receptor beta chain turned up a few times. The target antigen is unknown. This entry belongs to a study of CD8 T cells in ankylosing spondylitis. With 5 bases removed from V and 1 base from J, the gap between germline ends came to 10 bases. This CDR3 comprises 14 residues. By quantitative 5'-RACE with molecular barcodes, the TCR beta libraries were made. TCRdb used MiXCR to reprocess the 5' RACE reads, holding one entry per CDR3 protein. The sample shows roughly 700,000 distinct CDR3 sequences, around 20% of them seen only once. Whole-study results and caveats: Clones linked to disease were reported to show significant enrichment in matched ankylosing spondylitis synovial fluid. Characteristic of ankylosing spondylitis blood, it appeared, was a TCR beta motif comprising several highly homologous variants. Disease-linked clones bore a CD8+ phenotype and were relatively rare in peripheral blood. Reactive arthritis synovial fluid and blood previously showed some of these motif variants.

This TCR derives from a male donor with ankylosing spondylitis. The V call is TRBV12-3 or TRBV12-4, the J call TRBJ2-3; D not resolved. The specimen was blood, either unsorted or a sorted T cell fraction (not recorded which). CDR3 bases: TGTGCCAGCAGTCCGCAAGTGGGCACAGATACGCAGTATTTT. The encoded protein is CASSPQVGTDTQYF.